This entry lists 3 T cell receptor beta chains sequenced from one sample in a study of blood T cell repertoires in COVID-19. Sequencing was performed with immunoSEQ multiplex PCR; in TCRdb, only in-frame clones are kept and a portion is missing. The sample contains about 380,000 clones, nearly 90% of which appear only once. The sequenced sample was peripheral blood. These receptors originate from a man between 18 and 29 years old with active or convalescent COVID-19.

The V and J genes are TRBV13 and TRBJ1-4, with D possibly TRBD1 on 5 matching bases. Per germline, CDR1 PRHDT and CDR2 FYEKMQ (reference sequence). The CDR3 length is 16 residues. Trimming removed 4 bases from V and 3 bases from J, with 15 bases in between. The CDR3 here is CASSSLTGASNEKLFF. The DNA for the CDR3 is TGTGCCAGCAGCTCCTTAACAGGCGCCTCTAATGAAAAACTGTTTTTT.

The chain carries TRBV7-9 and TRBJ1-2; no clear D gene. The V gene lost 5 bases and the J gene lost 8 bases, with 15 bases spanning the gap. The V gene's germline CDR1 is SEHNR and CDR2 FQNEAQ (reference sequence). The CDR3 runs 13 residues. This chain's CDR3 is CASSPAWGGGYTF. The DNA of the CDR3 is TGTGCCAGCAGCCCAGCTTGGGGAGGAGGCTACACCTTC. Combining the CDR3 with reference TRBV7-9 and TRBJ1-2 gives the whole variable domain DTGVSQNPRHKITKRGQNVTFRCDPISEHNRLYWYRQTLGQGPEFLTYFQNEAQLEKSRLLSDRFSAERPKGSFSTLEIQRTEQGDSAMYLCASSPAWGGGYTFGSGTRLTVV.

The chain couples TRBV9 to TRBJ2-7, with TRBD1 identical over 10 bases. There are 13 residues in the CDR3. Losses at the gene ends were 4 bases for V and 4 bases for J; bases not matched to a gene: 2. Per the germline V gene, CDR1 is SGDLS and CDR2 is YYNGEE. CDR3 protein: CASSRDRGYEQYF. The DNA for the CDR3 is TGTGCCAGCAGCCGGGACAGGGGTTACGAGCAGTACTTC.